This T cell receptor (beta chain) was documented in a study of Graves' ophthalmopathy and Graves' hyperthyroidism. This clonotype appeared a few times. RNA transcripts were the template, and TCR beta CDR3 regions were amplified from them. HTBI primers served in a first-round RT-PCR, which a second-round multiplex PCR followed. TCRdb reprocessed the multiplex PCR reads via MiXCR and lists one record per CDR3 protein. In the table there are 500,000 to 600,000 distinct CDR3 sequences, less than 45% of which are singletons. This receptor was obtained from an adult man with Graves' hyperthyroidism. Sequencing was carried out using peripheral blood or thyroid tissue (not recorded which).

The CDR3 coding sequence is TGTGCCAGCAGTTCGCCACTAGCGGGGATTTACGAGCAGTACTTC. This codes for CASSSPLAGIYEQYF. The chain combines TRBV12-3 or TRBV12-4 with TRBJ2-7; TRBD2 matches at 10 bases. After removal of 4 bases from V and 4 bases from J, the junction contained 7 bases not matched to a gene. The CDR3 is 15 residues long.